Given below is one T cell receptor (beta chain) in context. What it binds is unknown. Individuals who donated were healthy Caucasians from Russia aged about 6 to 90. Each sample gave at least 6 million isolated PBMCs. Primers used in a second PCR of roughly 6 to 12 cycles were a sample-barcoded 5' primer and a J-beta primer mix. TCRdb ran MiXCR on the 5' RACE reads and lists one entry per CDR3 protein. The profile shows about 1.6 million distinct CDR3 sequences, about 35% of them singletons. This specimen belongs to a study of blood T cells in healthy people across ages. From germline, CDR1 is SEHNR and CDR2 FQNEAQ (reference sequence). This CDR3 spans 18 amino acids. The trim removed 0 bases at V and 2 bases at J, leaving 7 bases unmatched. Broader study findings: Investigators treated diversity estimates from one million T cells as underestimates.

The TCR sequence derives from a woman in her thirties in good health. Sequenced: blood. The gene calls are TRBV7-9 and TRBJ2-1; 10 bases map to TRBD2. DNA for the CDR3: TGTGCCAGCAGCTTAGCGCTCCGGACTAGCGGCCCCTACAATGAGCAGTTCTTC. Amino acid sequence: CASSLALRTSGPYNEQFF.